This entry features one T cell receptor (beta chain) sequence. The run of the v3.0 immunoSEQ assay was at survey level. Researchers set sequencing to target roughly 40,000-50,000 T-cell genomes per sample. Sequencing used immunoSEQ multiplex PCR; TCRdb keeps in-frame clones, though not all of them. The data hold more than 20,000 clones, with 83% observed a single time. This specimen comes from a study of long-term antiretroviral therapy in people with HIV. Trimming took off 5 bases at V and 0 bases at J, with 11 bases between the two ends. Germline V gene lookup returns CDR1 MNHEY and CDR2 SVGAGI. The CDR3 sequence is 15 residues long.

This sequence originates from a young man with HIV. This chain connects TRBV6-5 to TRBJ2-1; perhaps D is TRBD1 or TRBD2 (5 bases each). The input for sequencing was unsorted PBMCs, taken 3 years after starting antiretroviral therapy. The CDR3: CASSLRDRSYNEQFF. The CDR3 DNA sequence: TGTGCCAGCAGTCTCAGGGACCGCTCCTACAATGAGCAGTTCTTC.